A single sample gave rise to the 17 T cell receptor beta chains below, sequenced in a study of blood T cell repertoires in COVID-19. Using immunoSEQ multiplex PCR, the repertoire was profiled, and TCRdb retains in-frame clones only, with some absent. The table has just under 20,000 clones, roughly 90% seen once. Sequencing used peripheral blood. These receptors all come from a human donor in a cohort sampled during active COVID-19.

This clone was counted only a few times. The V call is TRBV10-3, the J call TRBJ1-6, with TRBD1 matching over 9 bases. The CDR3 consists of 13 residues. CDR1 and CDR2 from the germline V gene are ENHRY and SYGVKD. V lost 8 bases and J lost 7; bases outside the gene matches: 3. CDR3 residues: CAIRTGENSPLHF. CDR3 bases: TGTGCCATCCGGACAGGGGAAAATTCACCCCTCCACTTT.

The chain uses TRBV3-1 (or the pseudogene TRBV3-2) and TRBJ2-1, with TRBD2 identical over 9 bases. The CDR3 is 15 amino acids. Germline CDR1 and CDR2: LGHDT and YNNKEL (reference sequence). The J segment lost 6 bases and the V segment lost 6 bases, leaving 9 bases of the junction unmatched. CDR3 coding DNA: TGTGCCAGCAGACGCGGGGGGGCCGGGGGCAATGAGCAGTTCTTC. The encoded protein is CASRRGGAGGNEQFF.

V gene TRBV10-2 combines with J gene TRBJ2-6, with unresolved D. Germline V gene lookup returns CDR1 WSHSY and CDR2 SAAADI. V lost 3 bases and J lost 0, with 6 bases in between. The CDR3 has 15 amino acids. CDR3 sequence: CASSELSSGANVLTF. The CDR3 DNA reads TGCGCCAGCAGTGAACTGAGCTCTGGGGCCAACGTCCTGACTTTC.

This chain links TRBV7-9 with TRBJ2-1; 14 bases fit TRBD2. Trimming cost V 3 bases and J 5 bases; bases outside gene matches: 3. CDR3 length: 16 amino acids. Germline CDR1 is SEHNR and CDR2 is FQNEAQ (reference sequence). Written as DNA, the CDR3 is TGTGCCAGCAGCTTTAAGACTAGCGGGGGGGACAATGAGCAGTTCTTC. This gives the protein CASSFKTSGGDNEQFF.

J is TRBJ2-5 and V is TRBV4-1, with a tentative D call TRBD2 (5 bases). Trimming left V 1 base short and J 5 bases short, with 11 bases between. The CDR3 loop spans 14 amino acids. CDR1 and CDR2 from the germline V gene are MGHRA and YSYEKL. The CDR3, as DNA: TGCGCCAGCAGCCAAGCAGGACTGATTGAGACCCAGTACTTC. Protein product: CASSQAGLIETQYF.

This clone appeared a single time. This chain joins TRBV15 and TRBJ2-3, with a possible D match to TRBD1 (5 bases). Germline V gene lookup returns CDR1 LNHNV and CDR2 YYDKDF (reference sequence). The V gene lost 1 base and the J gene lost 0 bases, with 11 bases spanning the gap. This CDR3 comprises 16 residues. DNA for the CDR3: TGTGCCACCAGCAGAGGTGACAGCTCTAGCACAGATACGCAGTATTTT. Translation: CATSRGDSSSTDTQYF.

The CDR3 DNA reads TGTGCCAGCAGCCAAGATTATTTCAGCGGGGGGGCAAATGAGCAGTTCTTC. This codes for CASSQDYFSGGANEQFF. The V and J genes are TRBV3-1 (or the pseudogene TRBV3-2) and TRBJ2-1, with 10 bases that match TRBD2. Per germline, CDR1 LGHDT and CDR2 YNNKEL (reference sequence). Germline trimming cut 0 bases from V and 7 bases from J; bases unmatched to any gene: 9. There are 17 residues in the CDR3.

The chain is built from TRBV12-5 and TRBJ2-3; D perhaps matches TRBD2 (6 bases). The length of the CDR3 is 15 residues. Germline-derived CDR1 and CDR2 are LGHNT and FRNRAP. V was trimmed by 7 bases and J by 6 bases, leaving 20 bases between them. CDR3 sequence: CASAGSTGTSDTQYF. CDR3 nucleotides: TGTGCTAGTGCGGGCTCAACCGGGACTTCTGATACGCAGTATTTT. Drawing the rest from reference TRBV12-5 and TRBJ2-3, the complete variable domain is DARVTQTPRHKVTEMGQEVTMRCQPILGHNTVFWYRQTMMQGLELLAYFRNRAPLDDSGMPKDRFSAEMPDATLATLKIQPSEPRDSAVYFCASAGSTGTSDTQYFGPGTRLTVL.

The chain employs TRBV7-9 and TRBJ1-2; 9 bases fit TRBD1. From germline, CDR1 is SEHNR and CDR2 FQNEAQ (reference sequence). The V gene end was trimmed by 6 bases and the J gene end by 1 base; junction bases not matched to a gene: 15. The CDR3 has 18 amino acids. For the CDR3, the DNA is TGTGCCAGCAGTTTCTATTTTGGACAGGGGCCAATTAACTATGGCTACACCTTC. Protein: CASSFYFGQGPINYGYTF.

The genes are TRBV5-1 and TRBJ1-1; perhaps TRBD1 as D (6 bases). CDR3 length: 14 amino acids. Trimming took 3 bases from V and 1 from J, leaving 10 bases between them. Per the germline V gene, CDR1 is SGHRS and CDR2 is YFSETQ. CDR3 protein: CASSSGQPNTEAFF. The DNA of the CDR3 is TGCGCCAGCAGCTCTGGACAGCCGAACACTGAAGCTTTCTTT.

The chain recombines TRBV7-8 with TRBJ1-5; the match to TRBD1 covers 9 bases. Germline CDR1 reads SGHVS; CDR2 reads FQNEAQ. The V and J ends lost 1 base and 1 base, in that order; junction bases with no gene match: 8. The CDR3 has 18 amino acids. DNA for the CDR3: TGTGCCAGCAGCTTAGAGGACAGGGGAATTGCAAGCAATCAGCCCCAGCATTTT. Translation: CASSLEDRGIASNQPQHF.

CDR3 in DNA: TGTGCCTGGAGTCCGCAGGGGAATCCTGGCTACACCTTC. Protein sequence: CAWSPQGNPGYTF. This sequence joins TRBV30 and TRBJ1-2; a weak D match, TRBD1 (6 bases). The germline V and J ends were trimmed by 2 bases and 7 bases, with 14 bases remaining between them. Germline-derived CDR1 and CDR2 are GTSNPN and SVGIG (reference sequence). The CDR3 has 13 amino acids. The full variable domain, in which reference TRBV30 and TRBJ1-2 provide the parts outside the CDR3, is SQTIHQWPATLVQPVGSPLSLECTVEGTSNPNLYWYRQAAGRGLQLLFYSVGIGQISSEVPQNLSASRPQDRQFILSSKKLLLSDSGFYLCAWSPQGNPGYTFGSGTRLTVV.

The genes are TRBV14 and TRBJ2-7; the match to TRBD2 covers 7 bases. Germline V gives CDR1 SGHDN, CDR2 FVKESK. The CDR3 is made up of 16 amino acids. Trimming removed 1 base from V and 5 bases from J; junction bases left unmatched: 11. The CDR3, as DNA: TGTGCCAGCAGCCAAGGGGGGGGTCGGACATTCCACGAGCAGTACTTC. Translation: CASSQGGGRTFHEQYF.

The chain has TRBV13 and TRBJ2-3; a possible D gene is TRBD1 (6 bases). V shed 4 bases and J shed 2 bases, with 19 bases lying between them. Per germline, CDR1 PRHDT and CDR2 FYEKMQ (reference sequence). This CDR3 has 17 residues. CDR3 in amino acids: CASSSDSQGEHTDTQYF. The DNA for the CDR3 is TGTGCCAGCAGCTCGGACTCACAGGGAGAGCACACAGATACGCAGTATTTT.

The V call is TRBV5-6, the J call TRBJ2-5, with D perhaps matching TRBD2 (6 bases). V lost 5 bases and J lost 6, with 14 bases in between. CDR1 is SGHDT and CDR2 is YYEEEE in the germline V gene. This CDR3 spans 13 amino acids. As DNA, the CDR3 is TGTGCCAGCAGTTCGACTAGGGAAAAGACCCAGTACTTC. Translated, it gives CASSSTREKTQYF.

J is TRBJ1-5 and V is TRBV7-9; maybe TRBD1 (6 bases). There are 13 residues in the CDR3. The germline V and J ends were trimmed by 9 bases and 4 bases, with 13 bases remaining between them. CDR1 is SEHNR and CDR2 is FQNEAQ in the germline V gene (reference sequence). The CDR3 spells CASTGTQNQPQHF. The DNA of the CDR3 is TGTGCCAGTACCGGGACACAAAATCAGCCCCAGCATTTT. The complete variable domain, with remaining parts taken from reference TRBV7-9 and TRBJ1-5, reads DTGVSQNPRHKITKRGQNVTFRCDPISEHNRLYWYRQTLGQGPEFLTYFQNEAQLEKSRLLSDRFSAERPKGSFSTLEIQRTEQGDSAMYLCASTGTQNQPQHFGDGTRLSIL.

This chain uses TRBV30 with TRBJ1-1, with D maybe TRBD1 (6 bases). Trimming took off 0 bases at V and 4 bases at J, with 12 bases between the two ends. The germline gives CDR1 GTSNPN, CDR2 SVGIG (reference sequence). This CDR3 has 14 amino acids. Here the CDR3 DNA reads TGTGCCTGGAGTGTACGGGACATGGGCACTGAAGCTTTCTTT. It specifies CAWSVRDMGTEAFF.